This T cell receptor beta chain comes out of a study of blood T cell repertoires in COVID-19. The V gene lost 0 bases and the J gene lost 3 bases, with 9 bases spanning the gap. Germline assignment: CDR1 SGHAT and CDR2 FQNNGV. CDR3 length: 15 residues. Assay used: immunoSEQ multiplex PCR; TCRdb lists only in-frame clones, some missing. There are over 150,000 clones in the sample; around four fifths occur only once, and about 3% lies in the top ten. This sequence joins TRBV11-2 and TRBJ1-3, with D possibly matching TRBD1 (5 bases). The source of this sequence is a man aged 65-85 years with acute or convalescent COVID-19. The sample comprised peripheral blood. DNA for the CDR3: TGTGCCAGCAGCTTAGACTCGGGGGTTGGAAACACCATATATTTT. Translation gives CASSLDSGVGNTIYF.